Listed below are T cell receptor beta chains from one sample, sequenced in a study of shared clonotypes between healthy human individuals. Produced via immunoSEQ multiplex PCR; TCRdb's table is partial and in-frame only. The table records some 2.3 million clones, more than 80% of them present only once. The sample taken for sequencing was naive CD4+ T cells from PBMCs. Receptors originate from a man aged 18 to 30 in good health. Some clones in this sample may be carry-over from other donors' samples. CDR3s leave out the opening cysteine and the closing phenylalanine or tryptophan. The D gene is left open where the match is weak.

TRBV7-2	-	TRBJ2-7	ASSSLGGSYEQY
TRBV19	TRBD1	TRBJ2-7	ASKRTGGASYEQY
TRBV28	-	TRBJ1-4	ASSLRSLGEKLF
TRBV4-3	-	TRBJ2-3	ASSQEARRADTQY
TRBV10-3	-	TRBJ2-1	AIGGDEQF
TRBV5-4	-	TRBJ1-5	ASSLPGSSQH
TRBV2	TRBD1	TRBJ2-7	ASTLDRGGSYEQY
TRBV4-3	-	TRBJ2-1	ASSHRQRDEQF
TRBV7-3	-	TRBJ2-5	ASSLGPEETQY
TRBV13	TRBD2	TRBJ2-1	ASSPRSGRAGYNEQF
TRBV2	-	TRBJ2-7	ASNLGRSGEQY
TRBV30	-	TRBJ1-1	AWSGEAEAF
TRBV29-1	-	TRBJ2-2	SATEGHTTGELF
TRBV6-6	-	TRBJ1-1	ASSYNGGHTEAF
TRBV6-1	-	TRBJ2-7	ASSEEVVSYEQY
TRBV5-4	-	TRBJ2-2	ASSSVGSTGELF
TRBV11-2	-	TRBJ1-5	ASNLTKQGSNQPQH
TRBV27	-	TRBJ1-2	ASSFTGGGSYGYT
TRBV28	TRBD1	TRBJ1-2	ASSLIGTAYGYT
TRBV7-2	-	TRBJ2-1	ASSFPLGGRYNEQF
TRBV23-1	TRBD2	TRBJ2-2	ASSQPSGENTGELF
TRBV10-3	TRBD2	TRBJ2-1	AISDIRTSGRANEQF